These T cell receptor beta chains were read from a single sample in a study of PD-1 blockade in classical Hodgkin lymphoma. Sequenced by immunoSEQ multiplex PCR; TCRdb stores in-frame clones only, minus some. The sample carries over 75,000 clones, about nine tenths recorded once. This sample comprised peripheral blood mononuclear cells (PBMCs), obtained before the fourth cycle of nivolumab. Receptors originate from a human donor with classical Hodgkin lymphoma. CDR3s include the opening cysteine and the closing phenylalanine or tryptophan. The D gene is left open where the match is weak. Clone size is given for some rows only: seen once, a few or many times, or a class if the clone is expanded.

d_call: -
j_call: TRBJ2-2
v_call: TRBV25-1
clone_size: -
cdr3_aa: CASCDSSPGELFF
cdr3_nt: TGTGCCAGCTGCGACAGTTCCCCCGGGGAGCTGTTTTTT

d_call: -
j_call: TRBJ1-6
v_call: TRBV21-1
clone_size: few
cdr3_aa: CASSPRTEENSPLHF
cdr3_nt: TGTGCCAGCAGCCCCCGGACAGAGGAGAATTCACCCCTCCACTTT

d_call: -
j_call: TRBJ2-3
v_call: TRBV27
clone_size: -
cdr3_aa: CASSLRQLTDTQYF
cdr3_nt: TGTGCCAGCAGTTTAAGGCAGCTCACAGATACGCAGTATTTT

d_call: TRBD1
j_call: TRBJ1-1
v_call: TRBV2
clone_size: once
cdr3_aa: CASSGTGRTEAFF
cdr3_nt: TGTGCCAGCAGTGGGACAGGGAGGACTGAAGCTTTCTTT

d_call: -
j_call: TRBJ2-3
v_call: TRBV15
clone_size: -
cdr3_aa: CATGRRYTDTQYF
cdr3_nt: TGTGCCACCGGGCGTCGGTACACAGATACGCAGTATTTT

d_call: -
j_call: TRBJ1-5
v_call: TRBV29-1
clone_size: medium-sized
cdr3_aa: CSVEDFAGTPEPQHF
cdr3_nt: TGCAGCGTTGAAGATTTTGCAGGGACACCCGAGCCCCAGCATTTT

d_call: -
j_call: TRBJ2-3
v_call: TRBV19
clone_size: -
cdr3_aa: CASSMRNTDTQYF
cdr3_nt: TGTGCCAGTAGTATGAGGAATACAGATACGCAGTATTTT

d_call: -
j_call: TRBJ1-5
v_call: TRBV4-3
clone_size: medium-sized
cdr3_aa: CASSQDRDIQPQHF
cdr3_nt: TGCGCCAGCAGCCAAGACCGGGACATTCAGCCCCAGCATTTT

d_call: TRBD1
j_call: TRBJ1-3
v_call: TRBV7-8
clone_size: -
cdr3_aa: CASSPETGHSGNTIYF
cdr3_nt: TGTGCCAGCAGCCCCGAGACAGGGCACTCTGGAAACACCATATATTTT

d_call: TRBD1
j_call: TRBJ2-7
v_call: TRBV19
clone_size: -
cdr3_aa: CASSPGTGAEQYF
cdr3_nt: TGTGCCAGTAGTCCCGGGACAGGGGCCGAGCAGTACTTC

d_call: -
j_call: TRBJ1-1
v_call: TRBV7-3
clone_size: once
cdr3_aa: CASSLRTPEAFF
cdr3_nt: TGTGCCAGCAGCTTAAGGACACCTGAAGCTTTCTTT

d_call: TRBD1
j_call: TRBJ1-2
v_call: TRBV19
clone_size: -
cdr3_aa: CASSTGAGGVYGYTF
cdr3_nt: TGTGCCAGTAGTACCGGGGCAGGGGGTGTCTATGGCTACACCTTC

d_call: TRBD1
j_call: TRBJ2-7
v_call: TRBV30
clone_size: -
cdr3_aa: CAWSLPGGGYEQYF
cdr3_nt: TGTGCCTGGAGTCTCCCAGGGGGTGGGTACGAGCAGTACTTC

d_call: -
j_call: TRBJ1-2
v_call: TRBV19
clone_size: -
cdr3_aa: CASSVGPGPSYGYTF
cdr3_nt: TGTGCCAGTAGTGTAGGTCCGGGTCCCTCTTATGGCTACACCTTC

d_call: TRBD1
j_call: TRBJ2-7
v_call: TRBV28
clone_size: -
cdr3_aa: CASSFSHRGHYEQYF
cdr3_nt: TGTGCCAGCAGTTTTTCTCACAGGGGCCATTACGAGCAGTACTTC

d_call: TRBD2
j_call: TRBJ2-1
v_call: TRBV2
clone_size: -
cdr3_aa: CAGRGLAGFFNEQFF
cdr3_nt: TGTGCCGGCCGTGGACTAGCGGGGTTCTTCAATGAGCAGTTCTTC

d_call: -
j_call: TRBJ1-4
v_call: TRBV6-1
clone_size: -
cdr3_aa: CASSGKATEGEKLFF
cdr3_nt: TGTGCCAGCAGTGGTAAAGCGACCGAGGGTGAAAAACTGTTTTTT

d_call: -
j_call: TRBJ1-2
v_call: TRBV11-2
clone_size: -
cdr3_aa: CASSLDRGEGGYTF
cdr3_nt: TGTGCCAGCAGCTTAGATCGCGGGGAAGGTGGCTACACCTTC

d_call: TRBD2
j_call: TRBJ2-2
v_call: TRBV9
clone_size: -
cdr3_aa: CASSVGLGRLAVNTGELFF
cdr3_nt: TGTGCCAGCAGCGTAGGATTGGGACGACTAGCGGTGAACACCGGGGAGCTGTTTTTT